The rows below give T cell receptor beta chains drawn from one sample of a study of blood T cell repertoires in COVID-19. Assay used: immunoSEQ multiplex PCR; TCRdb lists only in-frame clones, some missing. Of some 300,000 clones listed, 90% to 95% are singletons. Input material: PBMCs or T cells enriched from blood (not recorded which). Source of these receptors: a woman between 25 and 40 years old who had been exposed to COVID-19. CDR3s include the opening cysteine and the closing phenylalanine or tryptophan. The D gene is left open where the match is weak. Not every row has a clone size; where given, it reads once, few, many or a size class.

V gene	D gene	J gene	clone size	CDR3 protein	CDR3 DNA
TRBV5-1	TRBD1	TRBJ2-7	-	CASRGQASYEQYF	TGCGCCAGCAGAGGACAGGCTTCCTACGAGCAGTACTTC
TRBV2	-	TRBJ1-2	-	CASSGGDYGYTF	TGTGCCAGCAGCGGAGGGGACTATGGCTACACCTTC
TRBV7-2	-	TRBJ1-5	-	CASSSEWPNGWQGGQPQHF	TGTGCCAGCAGCTCAGAGTGGCCGAATGGTTGGCAGGGAGGGCAGCCCCAGCATTTT
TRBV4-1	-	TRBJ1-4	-	CASSQTGVVNEKLFF	TGCGCCAGCAGCCAGACCGGAGTTGTTAATGAAAAACTGTTTTTT
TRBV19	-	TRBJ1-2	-	CASNPDTLTNYGYTF	TGTGCCAGTAACCCTGACACCCTAACTAACTATGGCTACACCTTC
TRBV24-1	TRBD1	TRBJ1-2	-	CATSDPMTGGASGYTF	TGTGCCACCAGTGACCCAATGACAGGGGGCGCCTCTGGCTACACCTTC
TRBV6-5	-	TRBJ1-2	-	CASNGGYGYTF	TGTGCCAGCAACGGGGGATATGGCTACACCTTC
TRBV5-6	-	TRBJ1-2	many	CASSLESLYGYTF	TGTGCCAGCAGCTTGGAGTCACTCTATGGCTACACCTTC
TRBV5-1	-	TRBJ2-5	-	CASSTGQGGPETQYF	TGCGCCAGCAGCACCGGACAGGGAGGGCCCGAGACCCAGTACTTC
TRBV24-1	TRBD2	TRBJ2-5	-	CATSGSLAGGGETQYF	TGTGCCACCAGTGGTTCCTTAGCGGGGGGAGGGGAGACCCAGTACTTC
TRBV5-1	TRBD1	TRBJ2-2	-	CASSLITGGNTGELFF	TGCGCCAGCAGCTTAATAACAGGGGGGAACACCGGGGAGCTGTTTTTT
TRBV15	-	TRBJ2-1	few	CATSRGQDSSYNEQFF	TGTGCCACCAGCAGAGGACAGGACAGCTCCTACAATGAGCAGTTCTTC
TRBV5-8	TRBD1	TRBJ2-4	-	CASITGTGLTNIQYF	TGTGCCAGCATCACCGGGACAGGGCTGACAAACATTCAGTACTTC
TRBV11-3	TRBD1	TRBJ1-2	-	CASLLGGHYGYTF	TGTGCCAGCTTACTAGGGGGCCACTATGGCTACACCTTC
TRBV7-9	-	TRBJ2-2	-	CASSLIPGPDTGELFF	TGTGCCAGCAGCTTAATCCCAGGCCCTGACACCGGGGAGCTGTTTTTT
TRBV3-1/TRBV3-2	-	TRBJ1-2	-	CASSLIRGSGYGGYTF	TGTGCCAGCAGCCTAATTCGGGGAAGTGGTTACGGTGGCTACACCTTC
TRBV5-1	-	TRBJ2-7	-	CASSLGAGSYEQYF	TGCGCCAGCAGCTTGGGGGCAGGCTCCTACGAGCAGTACTTC
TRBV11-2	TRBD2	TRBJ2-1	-	CASSLTLAGAHGEQFF	TGTGCCAGCAGCTTAACACTAGCGGGGGCCCACGGTGAGCAGTTCTTC
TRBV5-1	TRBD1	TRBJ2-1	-	CASSLEQGANEQFF	TGCGCCAGCAGCTTGGAACAGGGGGCGAATGAGCAGTTCTTC
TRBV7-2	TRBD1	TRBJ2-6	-	CASSPSGTGRSGANVLTF	TGTGCCAGCAGCCCTTCCGGGACAGGGAGGTCTGGGGCCAACGTCCTGACTTTC
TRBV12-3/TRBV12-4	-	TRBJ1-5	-	CASSSGNAQPQHF	TGTGCCAGCAGCTCGGGAAATGCTCAGCCCCAGCATTTT
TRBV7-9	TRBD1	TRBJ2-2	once	CASSDPRQGRLGELFF	TGTGCCAGCAGCGATCCCCGACAGGGACGGCTCGGGGAGCTGTTTTTT
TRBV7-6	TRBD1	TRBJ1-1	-	CASSARTGKNTEAFF	TGTGCCAGCAGCGCGAGGACAGGGAAAAACACTGAAGCTTTCTTT
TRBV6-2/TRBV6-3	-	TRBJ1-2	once	CASSYGPPGHNYGYTF	TGTGCCAGCAGTTACGGCCCACCGGGACACAACTATGGCTACACCTTC
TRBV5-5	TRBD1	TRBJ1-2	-	CASSGMDRGWYGYTF	TGTGCCAGCAGCGGAATGGACAGGGGGTGGTATGGCTACACCTTC
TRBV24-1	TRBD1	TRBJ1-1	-	CATSDLRAGGLNTEAFF	TGTGCCACCAGTGATTTGCGGGCAGGGGGCCTGAACACTGAAGCTTTCTTT
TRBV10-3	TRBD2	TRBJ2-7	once	CAISEKLAGGAPYEQYF	TGTGCCATCAGTGAAAAGCTAGCGGGGGGGGCTCCCTACGAGCAGTACTTC
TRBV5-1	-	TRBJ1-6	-	CASSTEQVNSNSPLHF	TGCGCCAGCAGCACCGAACAAGTTAATTCGAATTCACCCCTCCACTTT
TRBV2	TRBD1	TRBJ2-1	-	CASKEQGGRVEQFF	TGTGCCAGCAAGGAACAGGGGGGACGAGTTGAGCAGTTCTTC
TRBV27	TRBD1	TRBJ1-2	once	CASSTRTGGGYGYTF	TGTGCCAGCAGTACTCGGACAGGGGGAGGCTATGGCTACACCTTC
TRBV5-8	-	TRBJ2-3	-	CASSRSPTGSDTQYF	TGTGCCAGCAGCCGGTCCCCTACAGGGTCAGATACGCAGTATTTT
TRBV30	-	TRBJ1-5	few	CAAGGGNQPQHF	TGTGCAGCGGGTGGGGGCAATCAGCCCCAGCATTTT
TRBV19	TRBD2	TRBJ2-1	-	CASRIGGAKDNEQFF	TGTGCCAGTAGGATCGGGGGGGCCAAAGACAATGAGCAGTTCTTC
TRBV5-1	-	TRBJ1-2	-	CASSQDFNLGTRGYTF	TGCGCCAGCAGCCAAGATTTTAATTTGGGGACTCGAGGCTACACCTTC
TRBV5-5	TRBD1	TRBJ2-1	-	CASSLGQGNEQFF	TGTGCCAGCAGCCTGGGACAGGGGAATGAGCAGTTCTTC
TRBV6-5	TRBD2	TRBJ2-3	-	CASGSGGVADTQYF	TGTGCCAGCGGGAGCGGGGGGGTAGCGGATACGCAGTATTTT
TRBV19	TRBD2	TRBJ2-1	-	CASRSGLATNEQFF	TGTGCCAGTAGGTCGGGACTAGCGACCAATGAGCAGTTCTTC
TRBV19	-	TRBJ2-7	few	CASSKTMGSYEQYF	TGTGCCAGTAGCAAAACCATGGGCAGCTACGAGCAGTACTTC
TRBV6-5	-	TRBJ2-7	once	CASHSLWSSYEQYF	TGTGCCAGCCATTCATTGTGGAGCTCCTACGAGCAGTACTTC
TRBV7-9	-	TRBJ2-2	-	CASSRTEANTGELFF	TGTGCCAGCAGCCGAACTGAAGCGAACACCGGGGAGCTGTTTTTT
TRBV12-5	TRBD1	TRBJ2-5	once	CASGLNVGQGMYQETQYF	TGTGCTAGTGGTTTGAATGTAGGACAGGGTATGTACCAAGAGACCCAGTACTTC
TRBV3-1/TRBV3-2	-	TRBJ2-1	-	CASTLGGTYNEQFF	TGTGCCAGCACCCTTGGAGGAACCTACAATGAGCAGTTCTTC
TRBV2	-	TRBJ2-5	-	CASRRTAEETQYF	TGTGCCAGCAGACGGACAGCGGAAGAGACCCAGTACTTC
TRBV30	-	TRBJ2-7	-	CAWSSGLEQYF	TGTGCCTGGAGTTCTGGACTCGAGCAGTACTTC
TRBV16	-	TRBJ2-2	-	CASSQSGRSNTGELFF	TGTGCCAGCAGCCAATCAGGCAGGTCGAACACCGGGGAGCTGTTTTTT
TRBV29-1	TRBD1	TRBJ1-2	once	CSVDQGGRGYTF	TGCAGCGTTGATCAGGGGGGCCGGGGCTACACCTTC
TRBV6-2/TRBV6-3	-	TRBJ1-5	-	CASSYSQSRQPQHF	TGTGCCAGCAGTTACTCTCAGTCTCGTCAGCCCCAGCATTTT
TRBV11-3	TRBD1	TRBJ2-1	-	CASSIGQANEQFF	TGTGCCAGCAGCATCGGACAGGCTAATGAGCAGTTCTTC
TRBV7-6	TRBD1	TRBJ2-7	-	CASSLGQGAYEQYF	TGTGCCAGCAGCTTAGGGCAGGGGGCCTACGAGCAGTACTTC
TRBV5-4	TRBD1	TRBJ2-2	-	CASSRQTQGRNTGELFF	TGTGCCAGCAGCAGGCAGACACAGGGGCGGAACACCGGGGAGCTGTTTTTT
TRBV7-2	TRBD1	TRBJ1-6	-	CASSSTGGGPPLHF	TGTGCCAGCAGCTCTACAGGGGGCGGGCCACCCCTCCACTTT
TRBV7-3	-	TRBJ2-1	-	CASTAVIRFF	TGTGCCAGCACCGCGGTTATACGGTTCTTC
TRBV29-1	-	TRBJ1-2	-	CSVSGGKGYTF	TGCAGCGTCTCGGGGGGGAAGGGCTACACCTTC
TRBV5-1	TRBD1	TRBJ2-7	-	CASSLVQGVYEQYF	TGCGCCAGCAGCTTGGTACAGGGGGTCTACGAGCAGTACTTC
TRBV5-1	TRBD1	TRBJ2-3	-	CASSEGATDTQYF	TGCGCCAGCAGCGAGGGGGCCACAGATACGCAGTATTTT
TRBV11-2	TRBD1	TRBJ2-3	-	CASSLVGQGLLTDTQYF	TGTGCCAGCAGCTTAGTGGGACAGGGGCTACTCACAGATACGCAGTATTTT
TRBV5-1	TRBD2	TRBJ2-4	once	CASSLRQRGGWPINIQYF	TGCGCCAGCAGCTTGAGGCAGCGCGGGGGATGGCCCATAAACATTCAGTACTTC